This entry is about one T cell receptor (beta chain). Its recognized antigen is unknown. Per-base quality was not reported, and no clone a single base away is much larger than it. The CDR3 goes from the cysteine to the phenylalanine over 13 residues. Only the CDR3 DNA stays, 39 bases, in frame from base 1. The germline V gene specifies SQVTM as CDR1 and ANQGSEA as CDR2. The V and J ends are trimmed by 5 bases and 1 base, leaving 11 bases between them. This entry comes from a study of Ad26.COV2.S vaccination and SARS-CoV-2 variants (dated by TCRdb to the early 2020s). With regard to the full study: Vaccine-arm donors were drawn from COV1001, a multicentre, randomized, double-blind, placebo-controlled phase I-IIa trial of Ad26.COV2.S in healthy adults. Investigators did not know the trial group allocation while performing experiments and assessing outcomes. The TCR-sequenced set comprised around 32 samples: approximately 19 Ad26.COV2.S vaccine recipients, 5 placebo recipients and 8 SARS-CoV-2 convalescent individuals. Participants in the trial were split at random into five groups of five each, receiving low-dose or high-dose Ad26.COV2.S once or twice, or else placebo on both occasions. The specificity and breadth of SARS-CoV-2-reactive T cell receptors after Ad26.COV2.S vaccination were assessed by TCRbeta repertoire sequencing. Ad26.COV2.S was given intramuscularly at 5x10^10 or 1x10^11 viral particles, as a single shot or as two shots 56 days apart.

General study outcomes and caveats: It was noted by the authors that total T cell responses may have been underestimated by the TCR breadth and depth analyses. Compared with placebo recipients, Ad26.COV2.S recipients showed higher spike-specific TCR breadth (P = 0.0014). The study lacked the statistical power to compare responses across vaccine doses or regimens. Non-spike TCR breadth was comparable between vaccine and placebo recipients, consistent with the vaccine containing only spike. After vaccination, substantial breadth of spike-specific CD8+ and CD4+ T cell responses was reported.

The treatment or condition label corresponds to: around 19 received Ad26.COV2.S at low or high dose, single or two shots; 5 received placebo; per-sample allocation not given. For vaccine and placebo recipients, repertoires were sequenced using samples collected on day 63 after the first injection. In Cohort 1b, around 25 adults aged 18-55 years were enrolled at a single site in Boston, USA, between 29 July and 7 August 2020. Ad26.COV2.S was a replication-incompetent adenovirus type 26 vector that expressed a prefusion-stabilized SARS-CoV-2 spike protein derived from the original Wuhan strain. The immunoSEQ Assay was used to sequence TCRbeta CDR3 regions. After extraction, genomic DNA underwent amplification by bias-controlled multiplex PCR, followed by high-throughput sequencing. Regarding the original processing steps: To quantify the absolute abundance of every unique TCRbeta CDR3 region, sequences were collapsed and filtered. T cell fraction was estimated by normalizing TCRbeta template counts to usable DNA, with usable DNA measured through amplification of reference genes found in all nucleated cells. Repertoire TCRs were annotated as SARS-CoV-2-specific by exact matching of V gene, CDR3 amino acid sequence and J gene to a known reactive TCR set. MIRA supplied the reference SARS-CoV-2 TCR set, which was filtered for enrichment in COVID-19-positive ImmuneCODE repertoires so that public or cross-reactive TCRs were removed. Using the MIRA antigens, annotated TCRs were further analysed by specific ORF or by position within an ORF. Breadth was defined as annotated unique rearrangements over total unique productive rearrangements; depth was the summed frequency of those rearrangements. TCR breadth was compared between groups using two-sided Wilcoxon rank-sum tests. The table comes from immuneACCESS by way of TCRdb, which keeps in-frame sequences with V and J called. Part of the clones is missing from these tables; in studies checked, under half for an unresolved V gene and the rest for unknown reasons. V and J calls and clone size are copied from that table; D and trimming were computed from the DNA. The sample table lists fewer than 400,000 clones, 85% to 90% of them with a count of one. Of the sample, 5% to 6.5% is held by the ten largest clones.

This receptor was taken from a person between 18 and 60 years old who received the Ad26.COV2.S COVID-19 vaccine or a placebo. Rearrangement joined TRBV29-1 to TRBJ1-1; TRBD1 is a weak D gene call, 6 bases matching. The sample was peripheral blood, taken in a trial of Ad26.COV2.S vaccine versus placebo. The DNA is as follows: TGCAGCGTTACCGGACAGCAGAACACTGAAGCTTTCTTT. Translated, this is CSVTGQQNTEAFF.